This T cell receptor (beta chain) was captured in a study of beta chain features in type 1 diabetes. Overall study findings and caveats: The naive, central memory and Treg TCRB repertoires of patients appeared to be more similar to one another than those of healthy donors. Patients and controls would be equally affected if PCR favored shorter templates. Type 1 diabetes patients had moderately but significantly shorter TCRB CDR3s in all four CD4+ subsets. At VDJ recombination sites, type 1 diabetes patients had fewer insertions and more deleted nucleotides.

As every portion of the isolated RNA was reverse transcribed, the sequencing read expressed TCRB transcripts. Average reads for naive, central memory and regulatory T cell samples were several million. Sequencing was performed with immunoSEQ multiplex PCR; in TCRdb, only in-frame clones are kept and a portion is missing. The data contain over 600,000 clones, roughly an eighth of them singletons. Trimming left V 0 bases short and J 3 bases short, with 8 bases between. CDR3 size: 14 residues. The V gene's germline CDR1 is SGHDT and CDR2 YYEEEE. This clone was seen a handful of times. The target antigen is unknown.

The TCR sequence derives from a man younger than 45 with type 1 diabetes. The source material was naive CD4+ T cells from blood. This chain connects TRBV5-6 to TRBJ2-3; D may be TRBD1 (5 bases). CDR3 protein: CASSLGTLTDTQYF. Here the CDR3 DNA reads TGTGCCAGCAGCTTGGGGACATTGACAGATACGCAGTATTTT. The full variable domain, rest sourced from reference TRBV5-6 and TRBJ2-3, is DAGVTQSPTHLIKTRGQQVTLRCSPKSGHDTVSWYQQALGQGPQFIFQYYEEEERQRGNFPDRFSGHQFPNYSSELNVNALLLGDSALYLCASSLGTLTDTQYFGPGTRLTVL.